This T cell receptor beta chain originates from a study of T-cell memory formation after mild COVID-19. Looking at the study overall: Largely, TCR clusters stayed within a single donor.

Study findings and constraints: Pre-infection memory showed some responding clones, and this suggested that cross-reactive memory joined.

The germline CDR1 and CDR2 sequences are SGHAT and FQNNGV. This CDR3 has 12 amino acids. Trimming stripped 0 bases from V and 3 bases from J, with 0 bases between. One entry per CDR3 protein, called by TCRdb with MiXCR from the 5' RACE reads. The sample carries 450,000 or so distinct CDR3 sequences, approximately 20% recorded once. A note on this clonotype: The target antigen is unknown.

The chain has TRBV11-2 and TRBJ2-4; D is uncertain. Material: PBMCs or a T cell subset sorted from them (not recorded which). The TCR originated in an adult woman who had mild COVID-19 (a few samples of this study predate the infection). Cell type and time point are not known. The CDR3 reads CASSLDKNIQYF. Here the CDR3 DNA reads TGTGCCAGCAGCTTAGACAAAAACATTCAGTACTTC.